This T cell receptor (beta chain) was sequenced in a study of Graves' ophthalmopathy and Graves' hyperthyroidism. On this clonotype: Its antigen is as yet unknown. Germline and junction disagree at one end, which may indicate a read error.

Germline CDR1 and CDR2: DFQATT and SNEGSKA (reference sequence). This CDR3 has 14 amino acids. Exclusion covered patients with other autoimmune diseases or uncontrolled infections (as well as pregnancy or lactation). The starting material, approximately 10 ml of fresh peripheral blood, provided the PBMCs. Study-wide points: The model predicted ophthalmopathy progression with about 71% sensitivity and less than 85% specificity.

The authors amplified TCR beta CDR3 regions, and they did so from RNA transcripts for repertoire sequencing. HTBI-primed first-round RT-PCR preceded second-round multiplex PCR. TCRdb recomputed calls from the multiplex PCR reads with MiXCR, one row per CDR3 protein. The repertoire has fewer than 350,000 distinct CDR3 sequences, 15% to 20% of them found once; the top ten carry approximately 13%. The chain employs TRBV20-1 and TRBJ1-5; a possible D gene is TRBD1 (5 bases). The origin of this receptor is an adult man with Graves' ophthalmopathy. The material sequenced was peripheral blood. The CDR3 loop reads CSASRLGRLQPQLF. The CDR3, as DNA: TGCAGTGCTAGCCGCCTGGGACGTTTGCAGCCCCAGCTTTTT.